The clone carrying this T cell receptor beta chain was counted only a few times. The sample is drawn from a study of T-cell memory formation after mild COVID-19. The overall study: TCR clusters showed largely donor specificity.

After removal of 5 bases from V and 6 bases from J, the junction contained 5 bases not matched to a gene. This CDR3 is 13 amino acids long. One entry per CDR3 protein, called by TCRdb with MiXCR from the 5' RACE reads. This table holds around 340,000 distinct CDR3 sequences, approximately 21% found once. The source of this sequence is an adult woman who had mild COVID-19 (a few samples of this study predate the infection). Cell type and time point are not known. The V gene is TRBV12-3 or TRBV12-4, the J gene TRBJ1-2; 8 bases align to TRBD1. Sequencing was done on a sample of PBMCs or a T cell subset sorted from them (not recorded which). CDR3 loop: CASSIRDRNGYTF. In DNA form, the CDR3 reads TGTGCCAGCAGTATCCGGGACAGGAATGGCTACACCTTC.